One and the same sample provided the 23 T cell receptor beta chains below, sequenced in a study of T cells in Graves' hyperthyroidism and ophthalmopathy. Amplification yielded TCR beta CDR3 regions, with RNA transcripts as the source. First-round RT-PCR with HTBI primers amplified the TCR CDR3 region. MiXCR, run by TCRdb on the multiplex PCR reads, gives a single entry per CDR3 protein. There are about 250,000 distinct CDR3 sequences in the sample; about 24% occur only once, and under 40% lies in the top ten. What was sequenced was blood. The source is a woman aged 40 to 55 with Graves' ophthalmopathy.

This clonotype appeared many times. The chain recombines TRBV28 with TRBJ2-5; 7 nucleotides line up with TRBD1. J gave up 5 bases and V 5 bases, and 8 bases lay outside the gene matches. There are 14 residues in the CDR3. From germline, CDR1 is MDHEN and CDR2 SYDVKM. The CDR3 loop reads CASSPQGLGETQYF. CDR3 nucleotides: TGTGCCAGCAGTCCACAGGGGTTGGGGGAGACCCAGTACTTC.

This clonotype was detected ten times or more. This rearrangement joins TRBV20-1 to TRBJ1-1; 9 bases fit TRBD1. This CDR3 region has 14 residues. CDR1 is DFQATT, CDR2 SNEGSKA, per germline (reference sequence). The J segment lost 6 bases and the V segment lost 3 bases, leaving 8 bases of the junction unmatched. CDR3 loop: CSARPGTGTAEAFF. DNA for the CDR3: TGCAGTGCTAGGCCGGGGACAGGGACGGCTGAAGCTTTCTTT.

This clonotype was detected ten times or more. The V gene is TRBV5-1, the J gene TRBJ1-1; D is perhaps TRBD1 (5 bases). Trimming shortened V by 0 bases and J by 8 bases, and 14 bases separated the two germline ends. The V gene's germline CDR1 is SGHRS and CDR2 YFSETQ. This CDR3 is built from 14 residues. DNA for the CDR3: TGCGCCAGCAGCTTGGGGCAGGGTATAGGCGAAGCTTTCTTT. It codes for CASSLGQGIGEAFF.

This clonotype was seen many times. This chain joins TRBV27 and TRBJ2-2; D ambiguous. The V end was cut by 2 bases, the J end by 3 bases, with 7 bases between. Germline V CDR1 and CDR2: MNHEY, SMNVEV (reference sequence). The CDR3 contains 14 residues. CDR3 DNA sequence: TGTGCCAGCAGTTTAATGGTTGACACCGGGGAGCTGTTTTTT. Its protein is CASSLMVDTGELFF.

This clonotype was recorded at least ten times. J is TRBJ1-5 and V is TRBV20-1; weak D call: TRBD1 (5 bases). Germline assignment: CDR1 DFQATT and CDR2 SNEGSKA (reference sequence). This CDR3 has 13 amino acids. V lost 5 bases, J lost 4 bases, and 12 bases lay in between. The CDR3 loop reads CSAEWDDNQPQHF. Written as DNA, the CDR3 is TGCAGTGCTGAGTGGGACGATAATCAGCCCCAGCATTTT.

The rearrangement joins TRBV18 to TRBJ2-4; D may be TRBD2 (5 bases). The V and J ends lost 3 bases and 0 bases respectively, with 12 bases between them. The CDR3 loop spans 16 amino acids. Germline V gives CDR1 KGHSH, CDR2 LQKENI. Here the CDR3 DNA reads TGTGCCAGCTCACCCGACGGGATTCTAGCCAAAAACATTCAGTACTTC. Protein sequence: CASSPDGILAKNIQYF. The entire variable domain, with the rest obtained from reference TRBV18 and TRBJ2-4, is as follows: NAGVMQNPRHLVRRRGQEARLRCSPMKGHSHVYWYRQLPEEGLKFMVYLQKENIIDESGMPKERFSAEFPKEGPSILRIQQVVRGDSAAYFCASSPDGILAKNIQYFGAGTRLSVL.

This clonotype was recorded at least ten times. The V and J genes are TRBV19 and TRBJ1-2; D unclear. Germline loops: CDR1 LNHDA, CDR2 SQIVND (reference sequence). The V end was cut by 5 bases, the J end by 7 bases, with 17 bases between. The CDR3 extends over 14 amino acids. In DNA form, the CDR3 reads TGTGCCAGTAGTGACCGGGTCCCCGTTTCTGGCTACACCTTC. This sequence encodes CASSDRVPVSGYTF.

This clonotype was detected many times. The J gene is TRBJ1-5, the V gene TRBV30, with D possibly TRBD1 on 5 matching bases. From germline, CDR1 is GTSNPN and CDR2 SVGIG (reference sequence). This CDR3 contains 14 residues. Trimming stripped 5 bases from V and 1 base from J, with 12 bases between. The CDR3, as DNA: TGTGCCTGGGGGGGATTGGGAAGCAATCAGCCCCAGCATTTT. It codes for CAWGGLGSNQPQHF.

This sequence joins TRBV20-1 and TRBJ1-2; D is unclear. This CDR3 has 10 amino acids. Looked up from germline, CDR1 is DFQATT and CDR2 is SNEGSKA (reference sequence). Trimming pared 7 bases from V and 7 bases from J, leaving 10 bases between. The chain's CDR3 is CSEKLGGYTF. CDR3 nucleotide sequence: TGCAGTGAAAAGTTGGGTGGCTACACCTTC.

Ten or more counts support this clonotype. V usage is TRBV6-1 and J usage is TRBJ2-7, with TRBD2 identical over 7 bases. The CDR3 runs 15 residues. The junction had 13 bases not matched to a gene; V was cut back by 6 bases and J by 5 bases. The germline gives CDR1 MNHNS, CDR2 SASEGT. CDR3 region: CASSPPSGKPHEQYF. The CDR3 DNA is TGTGCCAGCAGCCCCCCGAGCGGGAAACCCCACGAGCAGTACTTC.

This clonotype was counted many times. The chain recombines TRBV3-1 with TRBJ1-2, with D maybe TRBD1 (6 bases). There are 15 residues in the CDR3. Trimming took 1 base from V and 4 from J, leaving 13 bases between them. CDR1 and CDR2 (germline): LGHDT, YNNKEL (reference sequence). The CDR3 sequence: CASSQGLQGTYGYTF. In nucleotides, the CDR3 is TGTGCCAGCAGCCAAGGCCTACAGGGTACCTATGGCTACACCTTC.

The sample holds many counts of this clonotype. The genes are TRBV6-1 and TRBJ2-7; 7 bases align to TRBD2. There are 13 residues in the CDR3. The V segment lost 10 bases and the J segment 6 bases; nucleotides outside the gene matches: 12. Germline CDR1 and CDR2: MNHNS and SASEGT. CDR3 residues: CATSSGLSFEQYF. The CDR3 nucleotides read TGTGCCACCTCTAGCGGCCTCTCTTTCGAGCAGTACTTC.

This clonotype was observed a few times. V usage is TRBV2 and J usage is TRBJ1-2, with D unresolved. CDR1 and CDR2 (germline): SNHLY, FYNNEI. CDR3 size: 9 residues. V was trimmed by 8 bases and J by 6 bases, leaving 4 bases between them. In nucleotides, the CDR3 is TGTGCCAGCTTACATGGCTACACCTTC. Translated: CASLHGYTF.

Many counts were recorded for this clonotype. V is TRBV2 and J is TRBJ1-5, with D hard to call. This CDR3 is 15 amino acids long. The germline V and J ends were trimmed by 6 bases and 0 bases, with 12 bases remaining between them. Germline CDR1 is SNHLY and CDR2 is FYNNEI. The DNA of the CDR3 is TGTGCCAGCAGGAAGGGCAGAAATAGCAATCAGCCCCAGCATTTT. This encodes CASRKGRNSNQPQHF.

This clonotype was seen many times. The chain uses TRBV5-1 and TRBJ1-2; D gene ambiguous. V was trimmed by 0 bases and J by 4 bases, leaving 7 bases between them. CDR3 length: 13 amino acids. Germline V gene data show CDR1 as SGHRS and CDR2 as YFSETQ. CDR3 bases: TGCGCCAGCAGCTTGGGTCCTATCTATGGCTACACCTTC. Translated, it gives CASSLGPIYGYTF.

This clonotype was counted ten times or more. The V and J genes are TRBV20-1 and TRBJ1-5; a weak D match, TRBD1 (5 bases). This CDR3 comprises 15 residues. Trimming took 2 bases from V and 0 from J, leaving 11 bases between them. Germline CDR1 is DFQATT and CDR2 is SNEGSKA (reference sequence). The CDR3: CSARNGAHSNQPQHF. The CDR3 DNA reads as TGCAGTGCTAGAAACGGGGCACATAGCAATCAGCCCCAGCATTTT.

This clonotype came up many times. J is TRBJ1-1 and V is TRBV6-5; the D gene is possibly TRBD1 (5 bases). Germline V gene sequence: CDR1 MNHEY, CDR2 SVGAGI. Trimming pared 6 bases from V and 2 bases from J, leaving 13 bases between. The CDR3 loop spans 14 amino acids. The CDR3 loop is CASRYGRGNTEAFF. The CDR3 nucleotides read TGTGCCAGCAGGTACGGTAGGGGAAACACTGAAGCTTTCTTT.

The chain employs TRBV7-8 and TRBJ2-7, with D maybe TRBD2 (6 bases). The CDR3 is made up of 12 amino acids. V was clipped by 7 bases and J by 2 bases, with 9 bases between them. Germline CDR1 and CDR2: SGHVS and FQNEAQ. DNA for the CDR3: TGTGCCAGCACCGGAGGGCCCTACGAGCAGTACTTC. Protein: CASTGGPYEQYF.

CDR3 protein: CASKQGGGKGNQPQHF. The CDR3 nucleotides read TGTGCCAGCAAACAAGGGGGGGGAAAGGGGAATCAGCCCCAGCATTTT. The chain links TRBV6-1 to TRBJ1-5, with D possibly being TRBD1 (6 bases). The V gene's germline CDR1 is MNHNS and CDR2 SASEGT. Between the trimmed V and J ends, which lost 7 bases and 4 bases, there was a span of 20 bases. The CDR3 runs 16 residues.

This clonotype was counted many times. The chain is built from TRBV2 and TRBJ2-7; 8 bases map to TRBD2. This CDR3 is built from 15 residues. Germline V gene lookup returns CDR1 SNHLY and CDR2 FYNNEI. Trimming took 3 bases from V and 1 from J; bases not matched to a gene: 5. CDR3 coding DNA: TGTGCCAGCAGTGATGGGCTAGCGGGTTCCTACGAGCAGTACTTC. Protein product: CASSDGLAGSYEQYF.

This clonotype has ten or more counts. The J gene is TRBJ2-2, the V gene TRBV6-2 or TRBV6-3; no definite D call. The germline V gene has CDR1 MNHEY and CDR2 SVGEGT. Deletions cut 5 bases from V and 6 bases from J, with 13 bases between. This CDR3 region has 14 residues. The DNA of the CDR3 is TGTGCCAGCAGTGGAGCTAGTATTGCCGGGGAGCTGTTTTTT. Its translation is CASSGASIAGELFF.

The chain carries TRBV7-9 and TRBJ1-1; D is ambiguous. Germline V gene lookup returns CDR1 SEHNR and CDR2 FQNEAQ (reference sequence). CDR3 size: 13 residues. The V and J ends lost 1 base and 11 bases respectively, with 14 bases between them. This CDR3 reads CASSLDGKGRAFF. The CDR3 bases are TGTGCCAGCAGCTTAGACGGAAAGGGTCGGGCTTTCTTT.

Notes on this clonotype: A read error is possible here, since a much larger clone lies one base away. The rearrangement joins TRBV6-1 to TRBJ2-5, with TRBD2 matching 12 bases. Germline V CDR1 and CDR2: MNHNS, SASEGT. This CDR3 has 16 residues. The CDR3 sequence is CASSDLAGGGQEAQYF. Written as DNA, the CDR3 is TGTGCCAGCAGTGACCTAGCGGGAGGGGGTCAAGAGGCCCAGTACTTC.